This TCR beta chain derives from a study of identical twins. Each cDNA held unique molecular identifiers, and template switching gave it a universal primer site. One entry per CDR3 protein results from TCRdb running MiXCR on the 5' RACE reads. The sample consists of 450,000 or so distinct CDR3 sequences, roughly 24% of them appearing once. CDR3 length: 13 amino acids. The germline V gene encodes CDR1 SNHLY and CDR2 FYNNEI. V shed 6 bases and J shed 5 bases, with 10 bases lying between them. These records were also assigned to another study, of T cells expressing NK-cell markers. Per that paper: Repertoire data for TCR beta were derived from sorted T cells (CD3+CD56+NKG2C+, CD3+CD56+NKG2C- and CD3+CD56-NKG2C+). The sorts in several experiments were restricted to alpha-beta TCR T cells by an anti-gamma-delta TCR antibody.

Sample: CD4+ T cells sorted from blood. This chain connects TRBV2 to TRBJ2-2; D remains ambiguous. This sequence originates from a woman between 18 and 30 years old in good health. The CDR3 region is CASRATWTGELFF. CDR3 DNA sequence: TGTGCCAGCAGGGCAACTTGGACCGGGGAGCTGTTTTTT.